The sequence of this T cell receptor beta chain was determined in a study of follicular helper T cells after annual influenza vaccination. Whole-study context: Across the 2013-2014, 2014-2015 and 2015-2016 vaccination seasons, some subjects were resampled.

A remark on this clone: No antigen is known for it.

Time point specified: 2015-2016 season, 7 days after influenza vaccination. Clones were sequenced by immunoSEQ multiplex PCR, and TCRdb holds only the in-frame ones, with some missing. The table shows about 6,800 clones, with more than 75% occurring only once. Overall study results and limits: ICOS+CD38+ cTfh clonality tracked population frequency, and its change tracked circulating plasmablast change. Successive annual vaccinations recalled a recurrent oligoclonal ICOS+CD38+ cTfh response with influenza-specific clonotypes. ICOS-CD38- cTfh most often held earlier Day 7 ICOS+CD38+ clones.

The sequencing used CXCR5- memory CD4+ T cells sorted from blood, collected 7 days after influenza vaccination. This TCR derives from an adult who received the influenza vaccine.

CDR3 sequence reads: CASSLQSGTNLHEQYF. The CDR3 bases are TGTGCCAGCAGCTTACAATCCGGGACTAACCTCCACGAGCAGTACTTC. The gene calls are TRBV5-5 and TRBJ2-7; 7 bases map to TRBD2. Losses at the gene ends were 2 bases for V and 5 bases for J; bases not matched to a gene: 13. The CDR3 has 16 residues. The germline CDR1 and CDR2 sequences are SGHKS and YYEKEE (reference sequence).